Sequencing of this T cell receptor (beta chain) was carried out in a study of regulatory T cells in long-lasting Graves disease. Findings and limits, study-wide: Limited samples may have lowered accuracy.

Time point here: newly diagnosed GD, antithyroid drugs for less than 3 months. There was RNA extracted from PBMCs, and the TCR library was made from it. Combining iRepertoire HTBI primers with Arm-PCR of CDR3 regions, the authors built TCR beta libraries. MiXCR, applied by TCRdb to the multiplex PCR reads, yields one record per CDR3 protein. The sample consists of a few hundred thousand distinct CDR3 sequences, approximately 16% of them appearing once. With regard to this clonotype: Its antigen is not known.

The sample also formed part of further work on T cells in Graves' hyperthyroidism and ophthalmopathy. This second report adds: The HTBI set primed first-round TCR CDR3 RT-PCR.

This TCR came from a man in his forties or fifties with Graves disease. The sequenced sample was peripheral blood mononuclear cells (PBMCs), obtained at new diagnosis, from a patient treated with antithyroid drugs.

CDR3 nucleotides: TGCAGCGTCTGGGAAGGGAGGGTCCAAGAGACCCAGTACTTC. This codes for CSVWEGRVQETQYF. This chain connects TRBV29-1 to TRBJ2-5, with 7 bases lining up with TRBD2. Germline CDR1 SQVTM, CDR2 ANQGSEA. The trim removed 6 bases at V and 1 base at J, leaving 8 bases unmatched. The CDR3 has 14 residues.